Listed here are 16 T cell receptor beta chains from one sample, sequenced in a study of blood T cell repertoires in COVID-19. Some clones are missing from TCRdb's copy, which holds only in-frame ones; the method was immunoSEQ multiplex PCR. The table shows just over 300,000 clones, with 85% to 90% occurring only once. Source material: PBMCs or T cells enriched from blood (not recorded which). The origin of the receptors is a man aged 25-45 years who had recovered from COVID-19.

The rearrangement joins TRBV9 to TRBJ2-1; D is unresolved. Germline V gene data show CDR1 as SGDLS and CDR2 as YYNGEE. The germline V and J ends were trimmed by 0 bases and 0 bases, with 10 bases remaining between them. This CDR3 contains 16 residues. CDR3 coding DNA: TGTGCCAGCAGCGTAGGAGAGCGTAGCTCCTACAATGAGCAGTTCTTC. This gives the protein CASSVGERSSYNEQFF.

Only a few counts were recorded for this clone. The V call is TRBV19, the J call TRBJ1-6, with 7 nucleotides matching TRBD1. Trimming removed 5 bases from V and 10 bases from J; junction bases left unmatched: 17. Germline loops: CDR1 LNHDA, CDR2 SQIVND (reference sequence). The CDR3 covers 17 residues. CDR3 bases: TGTGCCAGTAGTGGAATAAATACAGGGGTTCGGGGATCACCCCTCCACTTT. Its protein product is CASSGINTGVRGSPLHF. The full variable domain, rest sourced from reference TRBV19 and TRBJ1-6, is DGGITQSPKYLFRKEGQNVTLSCEQNLNHDAMYWYRQDPGQGLRLIYYSQIVNDFQKGDIAEGYSVSREKKESFPLTVTSAQKNPTAFYLCASSGINTGVRGSPLHFGNGTRLTVT.

This chain uses TRBV6-1 with TRBJ1-2; 7 positions match TRBD1. Per the germline V gene, CDR1 is MNHNS and CDR2 is SASEGT. J lost 4 bases, V lost 4 bases, and 12 bases had no gene match. This CDR3 is 16 amino acids long. The CDR3 is CASSADREREGYGYTF. The CDR3 DNA reads TGTGCCAGCAGTGCTGACAGGGAAAGAGAAGGCTATGGCTACACCTTC.

The gene calls are TRBV5-8 and TRBJ1-5; 7 bases agree with TRBD1. This CDR3 contains 14 residues. V shed 2 bases and J 6 bases; nucleotides not matched to a gene: 5. From germline, CDR1 is SGHTS and CDR2 YDEGEE. The CDR3 DNA sequence: TGTGCCAGCAGCTTTCGCCCAGGGGGTCAGCCCCAGCATTTT. It yields the protein CASSFRPGGQPQHF.

The J gene is TRBJ2-5, the V gene TRBV5-1; no firm D call. In germline, CDR1 is SGHRS, CDR2 YFSETQ. CDR3 length: 14 amino acids. Deletions cut 1 base from V and 5 bases from J, with 12 bases between. The CDR3 DNA reads TGCGCCAGCAGCTTGAGGCCAGGCAGGGAGACCCAGTACTTC. Translating gives CASSLRPGRETQYF.

The V call is TRBV11-3, the J call TRBJ2-7; a weak D match, TRBD2 (5 bases). The CDR3 extends over 13 amino acids. Germline CDR1 and CDR2: SGHNT and YENEEA. Trimming removed 1 base from V and 6 bases from J, with 10 bases in between. The CDR3 sequence: CASSLVAGPEQYF. The DNA for the CDR3 is TGTGCCAGCAGCTTAGTCGCGGGCCCCGAGCAGTACTTC. Full variable domain (outside the CDR3, taken from reference TRBV11-3 and TRBJ2-7): EAGVVQSPRYKIIEKKQPVAFWCNPISGHNTLYWYLQNLGQGPELLIRYENEEAVDDSQLPKDRFSAERLKGVDSTLKIQPAELGDSAVYLCASSLVAGPEQYFGPGTRLTVT.

Concerning this clone: This CDR3 is also generated by other DNA sequences in the sample. The chain employs TRBV18 and TRBJ2-5, with D hard to call. Germline V gene data show CDR1 as KGHSH and CDR2 as LQKENI. This CDR3 has 12 residues. Trimming cost V 2 bases and J 4 bases, with 5 bases left between them. CDR3 nucleotides: TGTGCCAGCTCACCATCGCGAGAGACCCAGTACTTC. Residues: CASSPSRETQYF.

The chain is built from TRBV25-1 and TRBJ2-1, with 7 nucleotides matching TRBD1. Germline V gene sequence: CDR1 MGHDK, CDR2 SYGVNS. J gave up 8 bases and V 3 bases, and 10 bases lay outside the gene matches. CDR3 length: 15 residues. The CDR3 protein is CASSEDRLESDEQFF. The CDR3 nucleotides read TGTGCCAGCAGTGAGGACAGGCTTGAGTCTGATGAGCAGTTCTTC.

The V gene is TRBV25-1, the J gene TRBJ2-2; 13 bases line up with TRBD2. CDR3 length equals 16 residues. Germline trimming cut 8 bases from V and 4 bases from J; bases unmatched to any gene: 7. Germline V gene sequence: CDR1 MGHDK, CDR2 SYGVNS. CDR3 loop: CASQKGLAGVTGELFF. For the CDR3, the DNA is TGTGCCAGCCAAAAAGGACTAGCGGGAGTCACCGGGGAGCTGTTTTTT.

V gene TRBV2 combines with J gene TRBJ2-2; D not certain. Germline CDR1 is SNHLY and CDR2 is FYNNEI. CDR3 size: 13 residues. The V end lost 3 bases, the J end lost 4 bases, and 6 bases lay between the germline ends. CDR3 sequence: CASSDQRTGELFF. In DNA, the CDR3 is TGTGCCAGCAGTGACCAGCGCACCGGGGAGCTGTTTTTT.

The CDR3 DNA reads TGTGCCAGGAACAGGGGGAGGAATGAGCAGTTCTTC. As protein: CARNRGRNEQFF. The chain has TRBV2 and TRBJ2-1, with 8 bases lining up with TRBD1. This CDR3 has 12 amino acids. The germline V gene has CDR1 SNHLY and CDR2 FYNNEI. V shed 9 bases and J 7 bases; nucleotides not matched to a gene: 5.

The CDR3 DNA sequence: TGTGCCAGCAGTCCGAGTTTCCAAGCCAAAAACATTCAGTACTTC. It encodes CASSPSFQAKNIQYF. The rearrangement links TRBV28 to TRBJ2-4; no definite D call. CDR3 length: 15 residues. The V gene's germline CDR1 is MDHEN and CDR2 SYDVKM. V was clipped by 5 bases and J by 0 bases, with 11 bases between them.

The genes are TRBV19 and TRBJ2-1, with 11 bases fitting TRBD2. The CDR3 runs to 16 residues. Germline trimming cut 3 bases from V and 1 base from J; bases unmatched to any gene: 2. CDR1 LNHDA and CDR2 SQIVND come from the germline V gene (reference sequence). In DNA form, the CDR3 reads TGTGCCAGTAGTATCCCTAGCGGGAGGTCCTACAATGAGCAGTTCTTC. This sequence encodes CASSIPSGRSYNEQFF.

This chain connects TRBV15 to TRBJ2-2; 8 bases fit TRBD1. Germline V lookup: CDR1 LNHNV, CDR2 YYDKDF (reference sequence). CDR3 length: 17 amino acids. J was trimmed by 4 bases and V by 1 base; bases with no gene match: 8. In DNA, the CDR3 is TGTGCCACCAGCAGAGGGGCAGGGGGCTTTTCCACCGGGGAGCTGTTTTTT. Its translation is CATSRGAGGFSTGELFF.

The V and J genes are TRBV28 and TRBJ1-6, with TRBD1 matching 8 bases. J was trimmed by 8 bases and V by 6 bases; bases with no gene match: 9. Per the germline V gene, CDR1 is MDHEN and CDR2 is SYDVKM. The CDR3 runs to 15 residues. CDR3 DNA: TGTGCCAGCAGGACCCTCGGACAGGGAGATTCACCCCTCCACTTT. As protein: CASRTLGQGDSPLHF. Full variable domain (missing parts from reference TRBV28 and TRBJ1-6): DVKVTQSSRYLVKRTGEKVFLECVQDMDHENMFWYRQDPGLGLRLIYFSYDVKMKEKGDIPEGYSVSREKKERFSLILESASTNQTSMYLCASRTLGQGDSPLHFGNGTRLTVT.

The chain links TRBV4-2 to TRBJ2-7, with 7 bases that match TRBD1. The germline V gene has CDR1 LGHNA and CDR2 YNFKEQ. The CDR3 is 16 amino acids. Unmatched junction bases numbered 5, after V lost 0 bases and J lost 0 bases. The CDR3 is CASSQDPDRASYEQYF. The CDR3 coding sequence is TGTGCCAGCAGCCAAGATCCCGACAGGGCCTCCTACGAGCAGTACTTC.